This entry describes one T cell receptor (beta chain). Germline values: CDR1 MDHEN, CDR2 SYDVKM. The CDR3 covers 17 residues. Trimming left V 1 base short and J 6 bases short, with 22 bases between. This sample is drawn from a study of shared T cell receptors in the human thymus. Repertoires were generated with immunoSEQ multiplex PCR, while TCRdb's copy carries only in-frame clones and drops some. The table lists under 850,000 clones, 70% to 90% of them singletons, with approximately 0.011% in the top ten. The same specimen was also included in a second study, on human thymus T cells. As that report states: Samples came from healthy Finnish infants during open corrective cardiac surgery. Thymic samples were excised during corrective heart operations. The authors found apparently biased V and J gene usage in thymic and blood repertoires. Unrelated individuals had highly overlapping thymic repertoires, as reported in related research.

The chain recombines TRBV28 with TRBJ2-7; tentative D call: TRBD2 (6 bases). The TCR originated in a boy under two years old with a congenital heart defect. Sequenced input: thymocytes. This chain's CDR3 is CASSLYDAGTPRSEQYF. CDR3 DNA: TGTGCCAGCAGTTTATATGACGCGGGAACCCCTAGGAGCGAGCAGTACTTC.